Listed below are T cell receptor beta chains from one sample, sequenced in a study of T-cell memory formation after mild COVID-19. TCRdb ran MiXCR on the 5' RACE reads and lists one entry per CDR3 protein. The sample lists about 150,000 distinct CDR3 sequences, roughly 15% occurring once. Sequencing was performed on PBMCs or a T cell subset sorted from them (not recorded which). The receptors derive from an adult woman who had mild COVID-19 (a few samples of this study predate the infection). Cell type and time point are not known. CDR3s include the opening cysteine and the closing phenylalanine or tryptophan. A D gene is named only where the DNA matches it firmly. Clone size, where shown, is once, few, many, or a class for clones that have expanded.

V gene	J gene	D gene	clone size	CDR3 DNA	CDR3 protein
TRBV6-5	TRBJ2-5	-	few	TGTGCCAGCAGTTACTACCCACCACGGACCCAGTACTTC	CASSYYPPRTQYF
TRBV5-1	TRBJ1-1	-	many	TGCGCCAGCAGCTTGGCCACGGCGAACACTGAAGCTTTCTTT	CASSLATANTEAFF
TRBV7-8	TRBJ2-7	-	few	TGTGCCAGCAGCTTAGCAGTTATTGGGGAGCAGTACTTC	CASSLAVIGEQYF
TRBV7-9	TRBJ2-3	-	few	TGTGCCAGCAGCTTAGGAAGAATCGTCGGCACAGATACGCAGTATTTT	CASSLGRIVGTDTQYF
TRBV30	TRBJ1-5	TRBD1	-	TGTGCCTGGAGTGCCAGGACAGGGGGCAGCCAGCCCCAGCATTTT	CAWSARTGGSQPQHF
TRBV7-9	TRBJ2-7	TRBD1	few	TGTGCCAGCAGCTCCCGGACAGGGTGGGACTACGAGCAGTACTTC	CASSSRTGWDYEQYF
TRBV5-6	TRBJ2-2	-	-	TGTGCCAGCAGCTTGGTTTGGCCGGGACAAAACACCGGGGAGCTGTTTTTT	CASSLVWPGQNTGELFF
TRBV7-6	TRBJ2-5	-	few	TGTGCCAGCAGCTTAGCGTCGGCAGGAGAGACCCAGTACTTC	CASSLASAGETQYF
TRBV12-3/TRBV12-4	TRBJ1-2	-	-	TGTGCCAGCAGCGCCCGGGCTCATGGCTACACCTTC	CASSARAHGYTF
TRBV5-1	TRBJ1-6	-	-	TGCGCCAGCAGCCAGCGGACGAGTAATTCACCCCTCCACTTT	CASSQRTSNSPLHF
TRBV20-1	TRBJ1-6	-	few	TGCAGTGCTAGCGAGGGAGGTGTTTCACCCCTCCACTTT	CSASEGGVSPLHF
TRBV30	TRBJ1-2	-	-	TGTGCCTGGAGTGCGCAAGTACAGTCCTATGGCTACACCTTC	CAWSAQVQSYGYTF
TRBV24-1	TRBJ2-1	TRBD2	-	TGTGCCACCAGTGATCCTTCCGTAGCGGGGACTTACAATGAGCAGTTCTTC	CATSDPSVAGTYNEQFF
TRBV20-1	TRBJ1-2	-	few	TGCAGTGCTAGAGACCTACCTGACGGCTACACCTTC	CSARDLPDGYTF
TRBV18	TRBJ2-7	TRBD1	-	TGTGCCAGCTCGATCGACAGGGACTACGAGCAGTACTTC	CASSIDRDYEQYF
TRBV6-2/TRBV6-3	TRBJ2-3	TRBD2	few	TGTGCCAGCAGTTACTCGAAGACTAGCGGCCCCATTACTACGCAGTATTTT	CASSYSKTSGPITTQYF
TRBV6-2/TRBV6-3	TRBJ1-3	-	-	TGTGCCAGCAGTTCGCGAAGCGCCGCTCTTGGAAACACCATATATTTT	CASSSRSAALGNTIYF
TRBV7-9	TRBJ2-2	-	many	TGTGCCAGCAGCTTAGTTAGCGGATCCGGGGAGCTGTTTTTT	CASSLVSGSGELFF
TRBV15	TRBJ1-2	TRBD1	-	TGTGCCACCAGAGCTGACAGGGGAAGTTATGGCTACACCTTC	CATRADRGSYGYTF
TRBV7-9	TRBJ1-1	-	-	TGTGCCAGCAGCGTAACAGGGATGAACACTGAAGCTTTCTTT	CASSVTGMNTEAFF
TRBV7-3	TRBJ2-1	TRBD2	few	TGTGCCAGCAGCCTCATGGGGACTAGCGGTTACAATGAGCAGTTCTTC	CASSLMGTSGYNEQFF
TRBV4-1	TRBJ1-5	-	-	TGCGCCAGCAGCCACCCCGGGACGGGGAGCAATCAGCCCCAGCATTTT	CASSHPGTGSNQPQHF
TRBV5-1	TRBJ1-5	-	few	TGCGCCAGCAGCCCCCAGGGGAGGGTGGCGGGTCAGCCCCAGCATTTT	CASSPQGRVAGQPQHF
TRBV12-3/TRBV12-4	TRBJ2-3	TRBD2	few	TGTGCCAGCAGTACCCAGCGGGAGTGGGGCACAGATACGCAGTATTTT	CASSTQREWGTDTQYF
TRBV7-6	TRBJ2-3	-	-	TGTGCCAGCAGCTCAGGAAATGACAGGCTCACAGATACGCAGTATTTT	CASSSGNDRLTDTQYF
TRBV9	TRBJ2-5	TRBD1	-	TGTGCCAGCAGCGCTGGGACAGGGGGACAAGAGACCCAGTACTTC	CASSAGTGGQETQYF
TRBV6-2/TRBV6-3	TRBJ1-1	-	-	TGTGCCAGCAGTAAGTACAGGGACTACACTGAAGCTTTCTTT	CASSKYRDYTEAFF
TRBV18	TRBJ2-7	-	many	TGTGCCAGCTCACCACCGTCCAGCTACGAGCAGTACTTC	CASSPPSSYEQYF
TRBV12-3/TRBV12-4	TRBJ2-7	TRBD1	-	TGTGCCAGCAGTTTATTAGGACAGGCCCCCTACGAACAGTACTTC	CASSLLGQAPYEQYF
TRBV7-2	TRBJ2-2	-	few	TGTGCCAGCAGTAAGGGGATCACCGGGGAGCTGTTTTTT	CASSKGITGELFF
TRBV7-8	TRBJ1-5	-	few	TGTGCCAGCAGCTTACCCAATCAGCCCCAGCATTTT	CASSLPNQPQHF
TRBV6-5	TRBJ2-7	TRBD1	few	TGTGCCAGCAGTGAGGGAGACAGGGTATCCGAGCAGTACTTC	CASSEGDRVSEQYF
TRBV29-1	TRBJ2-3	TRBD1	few	TGCAGCGGGGACAGGGGGAACACAGATACGCAGTATTTT	CSGDRGNTDTQYF
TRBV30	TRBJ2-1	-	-	TGTGCCTGGAGTGGGGCTACCCACAATGAGCAGTTCTTC	CAWSGATHNEQFF
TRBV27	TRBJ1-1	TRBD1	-	TGTGCCAGCAGTTTGTACAGGGGGCCTGAAGCTTTCTTT	CASSLYRGPEAFF
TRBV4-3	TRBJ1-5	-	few	TGCGCCAGCAGCCTTCGACAGGAGGATCAGCCCCAGCATTTT	CASSLRQEDQPQHF
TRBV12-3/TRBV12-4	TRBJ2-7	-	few	TGTGCCAGCAGTTTATTATCCGAGCAGTACTTC	CASSLLSEQYF
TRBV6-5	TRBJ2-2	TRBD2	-	TGTGCCAGCAGTAACCTAGCGGGGGGCTCGACCGGGGAGCTGTTTTTT	CASSNLAGGSTGELFF
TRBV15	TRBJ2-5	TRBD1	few	TGTGCCACCAGCGACAGGGAGAGGGAGACCCAGTACTTC	CATSDRERETQYF
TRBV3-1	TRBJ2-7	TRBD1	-	TGTGCCAGCAGCCCTAGTCCCGGGACAGAGTTCAGTCCCTACGAGCAGTACTTC	CASSPSPGTEFSPYEQYF
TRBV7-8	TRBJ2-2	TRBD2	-	TGTGCCAGCAGCAGAAACCTAGCGGGCATCGGGGAGCTGTTTTTT	CASSRNLAGIGELFF
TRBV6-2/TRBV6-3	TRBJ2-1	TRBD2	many	TGTGCCAGCAGTTTGGGCGGGAGCGCGGATGAGCAGTTCTTC	CASSLGGSADEQFF
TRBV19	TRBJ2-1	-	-	TGTGCCAGCTCAGGGGATTCGTACCGCCCCCCACAGTTCTTC	CASSGDSYRPPQFF
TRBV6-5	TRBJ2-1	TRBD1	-	TGTGCCAGCAACCCGGGACAGGGGGGTGATGAGCAGTTCTTC	CASNPGQGGDEQFF
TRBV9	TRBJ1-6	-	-	TGTGCCAGCAGCGTAGAAGGGGGACGGTGGAATAATTCACCCCTCCACTTT	CASSVEGGRWNNSPLHF